Sequencing of this T cell receptor (beta chain) was carried out in a study of T-cell reconstitution after alpha-beta-depleted transplantation in children. Whole-study findings and limits: In patients about two months after transplant, alpha-beta T cells reportedly arose from several hundred expanded graft clones. High day-60 TCRbeta diversity in some patients came from surviving recipient T cells and thymic progenitors. By one year post-transplant, T-cell counts and diversity largely arose from T cells that were newly produced.

Germline CDR1 and CDR2: SGHTA and FQGNSA. The V end lost 0 bases, the J end lost 2 bases, and 13 bases lay between the germline ends. This CDR3 contains 16 residues. In this sample, this clonotype turned up many times. The antigen remains unidentified. Construction of the TCRbeta library involved unique molecular identifiers. TCRdb redid the calling of the PCR reads with MiXCR, one entry per CDR3 protein. The profile shows approximately 82,000 distinct CDR3 sequences, less than 20% of them singletons. The TCR comes from a male patient aged 2 to 10 who had a stem cell transplant for acute lymphoblastic leukemia, so the T cells may come from the graft donor. The chain carries TRBV7-2 and TRBJ2-5, with no clear D. Material: PBMCs, mostly from graft donor cells, obtained 180 days after TCRalphabeta/CD19-depleted stem cell transplant. CDR3 region: CASSLAVSRRQETQYF. The DNA of the CDR3 is TGTGCCAGCAGCTTAGCAGTGAGTCGCAGGCAAGAGACCCAGTACTTC.